The text below deals with one T cell receptor (beta chain). Study processing details: Counts of nucleated cells, estimated from reference gene primer amplification, were obtained. Sequencing was performed with immunoSEQ multiplex PCR; in TCRdb, only in-frame clones are kept and a portion is missing. V and J calls plus clone size are reproduced from that table; the DNA served to infer D and trimming. This table holds 310,000 or so clones, roughly 87% found once. This specimen belongs to a study of blood T cell repertoires in COVID-19. On the study more broadly: Researchers got acute and convalescent COVID-19 samples from the United States, Italy and Spain. In each case, the material was cDNA or gDNA derived from T cells, B-cell-depleted T cells, or PBMCs.

The V end was cut by 4 bases, the J end by 6 bases, with 10 bases between. The CDR3 runs to 12 residues. Germline-derived CDR1 and CDR2 are SGHTA and FQGNSA. The TCR sequence derives from a man aged 50-60 years with active or convalescent COVID-19. This rearrangement joins TRBV7-2 to TRBJ2-7, with D possibly matching TRBD1 (6 bases). Sequenced material: peripheral blood. The CDR3 DNA reads as TGTGCCAGCAGCTCCTCAGGGGTCGAGCAGTACTTC. Translation: CASSSSGVEQYF.